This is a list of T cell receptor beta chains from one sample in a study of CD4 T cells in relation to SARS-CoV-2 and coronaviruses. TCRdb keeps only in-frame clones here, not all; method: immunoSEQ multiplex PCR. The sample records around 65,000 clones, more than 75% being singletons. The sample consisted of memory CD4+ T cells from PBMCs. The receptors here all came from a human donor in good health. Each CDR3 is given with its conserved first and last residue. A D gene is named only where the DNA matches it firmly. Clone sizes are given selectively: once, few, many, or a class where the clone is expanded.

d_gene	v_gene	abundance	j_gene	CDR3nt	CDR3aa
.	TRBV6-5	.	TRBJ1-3	TGTGGGGCACGGATGGGGGGCCCTGGAAACACCATATATTTT	CGARMGGPGNTIYF
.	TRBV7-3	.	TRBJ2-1	TGTGCCAGCAGCTTAAACTCTATCGTATACAATGAGCAGTTCTTC	CASSLNSIVYNEQFF
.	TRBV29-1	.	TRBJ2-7	TGCAGCGTGGGTGGGGGCCCCTACGAGCAGTACTTC	CSVGGGPYEQYF
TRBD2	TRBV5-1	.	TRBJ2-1	TGCGCCAGCAGCTTTGGTCTAGCGGGAGGCAATGAGCAGTTCTTC	CASSFGLAGGNEQFF
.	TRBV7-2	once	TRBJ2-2	TGTGCCAGCAGCCCTAGTCTTGCAGGGGCCAACACCGGGGAGCTGTTTTTT	CASSPSLAGANTGELFF
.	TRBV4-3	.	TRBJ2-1	TGCGCCAGCAGCCAGGCTCCCGGACAGCAGTTCTTC	CASSQAPGQQFF
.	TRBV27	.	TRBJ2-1	TGTGCCAGCAGCCCACCACCAGACAATGAGCAGTTCTTC	CASSPPPDNEQFF
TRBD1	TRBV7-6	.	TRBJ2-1	TGTGCCAGCAGCTTGTACCCGGGACAGGGGATCTATGAGCAGTTCTTC	CASSLYPGQGIYEQFF
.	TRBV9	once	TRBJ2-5	TGTGCCAGTTCTCTCAGGGGCCAAGAGACCCAGTACTTC	CASSLRGQETQYF
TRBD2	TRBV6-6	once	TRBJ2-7	TGTGCCAGCGGACTAGCGGAGGGGGGCGAGCAGTACTTC	CASGLAEGGEQYF
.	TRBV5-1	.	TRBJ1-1	TGCGCCAGCAGATTGGACCCGCAGAACACTGAAGCTTTCTTT	CASRLDPQNTEAFF
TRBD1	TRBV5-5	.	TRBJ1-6	TGTGCCAGCAGCCCAACAGGGGGGGGGATAGCCCTCCACTTT	CASSPTGGGIALHF
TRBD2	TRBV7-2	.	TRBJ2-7	TGTGCCAGCAGCTCGGGACTAGCGGGTCCCGAGCAGTACTTC	CASSSGLAGPEQYF
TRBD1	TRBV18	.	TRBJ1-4	TGTGCCAGCTCACCAACCGGGACAGGGAATGAAAAACTGTTTTTT	CASSPTGTGNEKLFF
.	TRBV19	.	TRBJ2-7	TGTGCCAGTAGTATAATGGACGGGACCTACGAGCAGTACTTC	CASSIMDGTYEQYF
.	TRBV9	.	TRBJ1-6	TGTGCCAGCAGCGTAGGCGGAAGCTCCTATAATTCACCCCTCCACTTT	CASSVGGSSYNSPLHF
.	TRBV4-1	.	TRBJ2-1	TGCGCCAGCAGCCAAGAGGGGGGTTTGGGAAGCGGATCTTACAATGAGCAGTTCTTC	CASSQEGGLGSGSYNEQFF
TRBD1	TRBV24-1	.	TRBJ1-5	TGTGCCACCAGTGATTCGCGACAGGGCCTGGGGCCCCAGCATTTT	CATSDSRQGLGPQHF
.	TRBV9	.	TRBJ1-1	TGTGCCAGCAGCCCCGGGACCCAAAACACTGAAGCTTTCTTT	CASSPGTQNTEAFF
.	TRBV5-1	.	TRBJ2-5	TGCGCCAGCAGCGCTTTCAGGGGCTCTCAAGAGACCCAGTACTTC	CASSAFRGSQETQYF
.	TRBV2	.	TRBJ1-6	TGTGCCAGCAGTGACAGCGATTCACCCCTCCACTTT	CASSDSDSPLHF
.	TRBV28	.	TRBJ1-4	TGTGCCAGCAACTCTGCAACTAATGAAAAACTGTTTTTT	CASNSATNEKLFF
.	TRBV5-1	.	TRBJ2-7	TGCGCCAGCAGCTTGGAGGGGACCTACGAGCAGTACTTC	CASSLEGTYEQYF
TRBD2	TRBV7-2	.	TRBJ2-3	TGTGCCAGCCGGGTAGGGCCTAGCGGTTACACAGATACGCAGTATTTT	CASRVGPSGYTDTQYF
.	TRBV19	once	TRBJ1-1	TGTGCCAGTACGGACCGGAGCACTGAAGCTTTCTTT	CASTDRSTEAFF
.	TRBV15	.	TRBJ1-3	TGTGCCACCAGCAGAGATCAGGGCAGCTCTGGAAACACCATATATTTT	CATSRDQGSSGNTIYF
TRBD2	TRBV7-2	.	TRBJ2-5	TGTGCCAGCAGCTTAAGCGGGAGCAGTGAGACCCAGTACTTC	CASSLSGSSETQYF
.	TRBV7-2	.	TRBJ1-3	TGTGCCAGCAGCTTAGCACGGGGTTCTGGAAACACCATATATTTT	CASSLARGSGNTIYF
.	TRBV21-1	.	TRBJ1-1	TGTGCCAGCACCCGGTCGGAGGAGGGGGTCACTGAAGCTTTCTTT	CASTRSEEGVTEAFF
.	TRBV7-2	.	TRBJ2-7	TGTGCCAGCAGCCTCCACTACGAGCAGTACTTC	CASSLHYEQYF
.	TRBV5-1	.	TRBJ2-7	TGCGCCAGCAGCTTGGAGTTGGGGACCTACGAGCAGTACTTC	CASSLELGTYEQYF
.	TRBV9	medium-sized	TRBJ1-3	TGTGCCAGCAGCTTCTCTGGAAACACCATATATTTT	CASSFSGNTIYF
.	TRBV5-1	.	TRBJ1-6	TGCGCCAGCAGCCTACCCGGACAGCCGGATTCACCCCTCCACTTT	CASSLPGQPDSPLHF
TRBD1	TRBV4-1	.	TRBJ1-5	TGCGCCAGCAGCCCCGGGACAGGGTATCAGCCCCAGCATTTT	CASSPGTGYQPQHF
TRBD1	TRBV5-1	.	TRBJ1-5	TGCGCCAGCAGCCCCTCAGGGGGGGATGGTCAGCCCCAGCATTTT	CASSPSGGDGQPQHF
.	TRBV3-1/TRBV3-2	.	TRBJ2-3	TGTGCCAGCAGCCTCCCTACTAGGCGTCATACGCAGTATTTT	CASSLPTRRHTQYF
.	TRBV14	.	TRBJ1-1	TGTGCCAGCAGCCAAGTCAGTTTGACAGAAGCTTTCTTT	CASSQVSLTEAFF
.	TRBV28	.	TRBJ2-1	TGTGCCAGCAGTGCTATCGGTCAGCATGAGCAGTTCTTC	CASSAIGQHEQFF
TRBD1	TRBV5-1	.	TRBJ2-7	TGCGCCAGCAGCTTCGGGACAGCCTACGAGCAGTACTTC	CASSFGTAYEQYF
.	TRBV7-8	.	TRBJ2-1	TGTGCCAGCAGCCCAGACAGGCTGACGGGCGATGAGCAGTTCTTC	CASSPDRLTGDEQFF
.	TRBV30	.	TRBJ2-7	TGTGCCTGGAGTGGGACCTACGAGCAGTACTTC	CAWSGTYEQYF